This TCR beta chain was sequenced for a study of vaccination and CD4 T cells after COVID-19. Regarding time point: late sampling 161 to 241 days after vaccination in a few convalescent patients. As for treatment: roughly ten-day PBMC culture with coronavirus spike peptide pools or control peptides (ViraFEST assay). Antigen-specific T cells were expanded with peptide pools by ViraFEST, and TCRs were then sequenced. The authors cultured two million PBMCs per well with about 10 IU/ml IL-2 and about 9.4 ug/ml peptide pools. The study sequenced cultured CD4+ T cell DNA using the Oncomine TCR Beta short-read assay. TCRdb redid the calling of the PCR reads with MiXCR, one entry per CDR3 protein. The table records around 15,000 distinct CDR3 sequences, roughly 48% of them present only once. Trimming removed 4 bases from V and 4 bases from J; junction bases left unmatched: 7. The length of the CDR3 is 15 residues. From germline, CDR1 is LNHDA and CDR2 SQIVND (reference sequence).

Of note for this clonotype: Its antigen is currently unknown.

Sequencing used CD4+ T cells from blood, cultured in vitro, obtained about 7 months after SARS-CoV-2 vaccination. The chain couples TRBV19 to TRBJ1-5, with 7 nucleotides matching TRBD1. The sequence came from a human donor who had recovered from COVID-19. In nucleotides, the CDR3 is TGTGCCAGTAGTAAAGCAGGGGGGAGGAATCAGCCCCAGCATTTT. Residues: CASSKAGGRNQPQHF.